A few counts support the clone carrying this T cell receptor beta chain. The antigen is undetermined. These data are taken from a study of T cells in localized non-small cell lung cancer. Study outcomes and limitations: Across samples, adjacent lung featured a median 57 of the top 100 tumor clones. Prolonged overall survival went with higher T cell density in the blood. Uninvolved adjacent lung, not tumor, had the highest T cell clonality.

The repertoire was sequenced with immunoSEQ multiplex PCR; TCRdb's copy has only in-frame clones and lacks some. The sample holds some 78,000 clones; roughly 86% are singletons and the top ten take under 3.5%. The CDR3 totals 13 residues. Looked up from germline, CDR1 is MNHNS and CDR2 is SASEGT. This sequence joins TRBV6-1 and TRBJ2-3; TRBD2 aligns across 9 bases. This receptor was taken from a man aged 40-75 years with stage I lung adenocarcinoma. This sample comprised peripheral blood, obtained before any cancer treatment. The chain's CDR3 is CAIGREGLMAQYF. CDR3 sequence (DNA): TGTGCAATCGGGCGGGAGGGCTTAATGGCGCAGTATTTT.